A selection of T cell receptor beta chains follows, all from one sample in a study of response to subunit inactivated influenza vaccine. MiXCR, run by TCRdb on the RT-PCR reads, gives a single entry per CDR3 protein. The sample consists of hundreds of thousands of distinct CDR3 sequences, about a tenth of them appearing once. The source material was PBMCs from blood, sampled about 40 days after vaccination. The receptors derive from a middle-aged man who received an inactivated influenza vaccine. CDR3s include the opening cysteine and the closing phenylalanine or tryptophan. A D gene is named only where the DNA matches it firmly. Some rows have no size entry. The others give once, few or many, or a class for an expanded clone.

V	D	size	J	DNA	CDR3
TRBV20-1	TRBD1	many	TRBJ1-1	TGCAGTGCTTCCCGTCCCGGGACAGGGACTGAAGCTTTCTTT	CSASRPGTGTEAFF
TRBV20-1	TRBD1	many	TRBJ1-1	TGCAGTGCTAGAGATTCCCTCCAGAACAGGGGGCGCGAAGCTTTCTTT	CSARDSLQNRGREAFF
TRBV7-2	.	.	TRBJ1-6	TGTGCCAGCAGTCGGGCACAGGGTTCACCCCTCCACTTT	CASSRAQGSPLHF
TRBV10-2	.	many	TRBJ2-1	TGCGCCAGCAAAGCCGGGACTTCGGCTAATGAGCAGTTCTTC	CASKAGTSANEQFF
TRBV29-1	TRBD1	few	TRBJ1-6	TGCAGCGCCGGACAGGGAAAGAATTCACCCCTCCACTTT	CSAGQGKNSPLHF
TRBV29-1	TRBD2	few	TRBJ2-1	TGCAGCGCTGCGGGACTAGCGGAGATCTCCTACAATGAGCAGTTCTTC	CSAAGLAEISYNEQFF
TRBV12-3/TRBV12-4	.	.	TRBJ2-7	TGTGCCAGCTCTTTGGGGGGAGAGACCTACGAGCAGTACTTC	CASSLGGETYEQYF
TRBV20-1	TRBD2	.	TRBJ2-2	TGCAGTGCTAGAGATAGCCGACTAGCGAGGAACACCGAGGAGCTGTTTTTT	CSARDSRLARNTEELFF
TRBV5-1	TRBD1	few	TRBJ1-1	TGCGCCAGCAGCTCAGGGACAGGGGAAGCTTTCTTT	CASSSGTGEAFF
TRBV4-1	TRBD2	many	TRBJ2-1	TGCGCCAGCAGCTCTCGGACTAGAAAGGCCTACAATGAGCAGTTCTTC	CASSSRTRKAYNEQFF
TRBV10-3	.	many	TRBJ1-1	TGTGCCATCAGGGCAGGGGACTCGAACACTGAAGCTTTCTTT	CAIRAGDSNTEAFF
TRBV5-1	TRBD1	.	TRBJ2-2	TGCGCCAGCAGCGGGACAGGGTTAGGCGGGGAGCTGTTTTTT	CASSGTGLGGELFF
TRBV11-2	.	.	TRBJ2-5	TGTGCCAGCAGCTTACCAGGGGCAGAGACCCAGTACTTC	CASSLPGAETQYF
TRBV5-5	.	many	TRBJ1-1	TGTGCCAGCAGCCGGAGGATATTGGGCACTGAAGCTTTCTTT	CASSRRILGTEAFF
TRBV29-1	.	many	TRBJ2-5	TGCAGCGTTGCCCCGCATGAGACCCAGTACTTC	CSVAPHETQYF
TRBV20-1	TRBD1	.	TRBJ2-5	TGCAGTGCTCACCCACGACAGGGTAGGATTGGCCAAGAGACCCAGTACTTC	CSAHPRQGRIGQETQYF
TRBV20-1	TRBD1	.	TRBJ2-7	TGCAGTGCTAGACCGGGACAGGGGAATTACGAGCAGTACTTC	CSARPGQGNYEQYF
TRBV29-1	TRBD1	many	TRBJ2-1	TGCAGCGTAGCGGACAGGGTGGACAATGAGCAGTTCTTC	CSVADRVDNEQFF
TRBV5-1	TRBD2	few	TRBJ2-3	TGCGCCAGCAGCTTGAAGTCAGCGGGAGCCATAGATACGCAGTATTTT	CASSLKSAGAIDTQYF
TRBV12-3/TRBV12-4	.	many	TRBJ1-4	TGTGCCACCCGCTCGACAACTAATGAAAAACTGTTTTTT	CATRSTTNEKLFF
TRBV7-8	TRBD1	.	TRBJ2-7	TGTGCCAGCAGCGGGCGACAGGGTCCCGAGCAGTACTTC	CASSGRQGPEQYF
TRBV20-1	.	many	TRBJ2-3	TGCAGTGCTAGTATCCCAGGGGATACGCAGTATTTT	CSASIPGDTQYF
TRBV7-2	TRBD2	few	TRBJ2-3	TGTGCCAGCAGCAGTCGGACTAGCGGGAGGGTTGATACGCAGTATTTT	CASSSRTSGRVDTQYF
TRBV12-3/TRBV12-4	TRBD2	few	TRBJ2-1	TGTGCCAGCAGTACTCGGACTAGCGGGGTCCACAATGAGCAGTTCTTC	CASSTRTSGVHNEQFF
TRBV28	TRBD2	few	TRBJ2-5	TGTGCCAGCAGTTTCGCGGGGGTCCTACAAGAGACCCAGTACTTC	CASSFAGVLQETQYF
TRBV6-1	TRBD1	.	TRBJ1-6	TGTGCCAGCAGAGAGGGACAGGGAGATTCACCCCTCCACTTT	CASREGQGDSPLHF
TRBV12-3/TRBV12-4	TRBD2	.	TRBJ2-1	TGTGCCAGCAGTTCGACTAGCGGGAGATCCTACAATGAGCAGTTCTTC	CASSSTSGRSYNEQFF
TRBV7-9	.	.	TRBJ1-5	TGTGCCAGCAGCTTAGACTCAGGGCAGCCCCAGCATTTT	CASSLDSGQPQHF
TRBV10-3	.	.	TRBJ2-2	TGTGCCATCAGTGAGCCAGGGGTCACCGGGGAGCTGTTTTTT	CAISEPGVTGELFF
TRBV12-3/TRBV12-4	.	many	TRBJ1-3	TGTGCCAGCAGTCCTCAGGGTACTGGAAACACCATATATTTT	CASSPQGTGNTIYF
TRBV12-3/TRBV12-4	TRBD1	many	TRBJ2-7	TGTGCCAGCAGTAAACCGGGACAGCGGCACGAGCAGTACTTC	CASSKPGQRHEQYF
TRBV12-3/TRBV12-4	.	.	TRBJ2-1	TGTGCCAGCAGTTTATGGACACCGGGTAGCGGCCTCTCCTACAATGAGCAGTTCTTC	CASSLWTPGSGLSYNEQFF
TRBV4-2	.	few	TRBJ2-5	TGTGCCAGCAGCCGTCAGCTGACACAATACCAAGAGACCCAGTACTTC	CASSRQLTQYQETQYF
TRBV29-1	.	.	TRBJ2-5	TGCAGCGTTGTGCCGGCGGTGGGGTACCAAGAGACCCAGTACTTC	CSVVPAVGYQETQYF
TRBV20-1	.	few	TRBJ2-1	TGCAGTGCTAGGGCCGACGGGACGGGGTACAATGAGCAGTTCTTC	CSARADGTGYNEQFF
TRBV6-2/TRBV6-3	.	many	TRBJ2-2	TGTGCCAGCAGTTACCCGGGACGGAGGTGGTCCGGGGAGCTGTTTTTT	CASSYPGRRWSGELFF
TRBV7-2	.	.	TRBJ2-7	TGTGCCAGCACCACAAGAACCCTTCCCTACGAGCAGTACTTC	CASTTRTLPYEQYF
TRBV5-6	.	many	TRBJ2-7	TGTGCCAGCAGCTTGGTGGGGACAACCTCCTACGAGCAGTACTTC	CASSLVGTTSYEQYF
TRBV20-1	TRBD2	many	TRBJ2-7	TGCAGTGCCCTCACACTAGCGGGAGGCTACGAGCAGTACTTC	CSALTLAGGYEQYF
TRBV25-1	.	few	TRBJ2-6	TGTGCCAGCAGTGAATGGTCTGGGGCCAACGTCCTGACTTTC	CASSEWSGANVLTF
TRBV20-1	.	.	TRBJ2-3	TGCAGTGCTAGGGTAAACACAGATACGCAGTATTTT	CSARVNTDTQYF
TRBV4-3	.	.	TRBJ2-2	TGCGCCAGCAGCCAACTCCATGGGGGAGCGAACACCGGGGAGCTGTTTTTT	CASSQLHGGANTGELFF
TRBV12-3/TRBV12-4	.	many	TRBJ1-2	TGTGCCAGCAGTTTAGAGGCGGGCATTCTCTATGGCTACACCTTC	CASSLEAGILYGYTF
TRBV20-1	.	.	TRBJ1-4	TGCAGTGCTCTGGATGCAACTAATGAAAAACTGTTTTTT	CSALDATNEKLFF
TRBV29-1	.	few	TRBJ1-2	TGCAGCGTTCCCGGGAGGGGAAATGGCTACACCTTC	CSVPGRGNGYTF
TRBV4-2	TRBD1	.	TRBJ2-7	TGTGCCAGCAGCCAAGAAGGGACAGGGGGCTTCTACGAGCAGTACTTC	CASSQEGTGGFYEQYF
TRBV4-2	.	.	TRBJ2-2	TGTGCCAGCAATCAAGAGAACACCGGGGAGCTGTTTTTT	CASNQENTGELFF
TRBV6-5	.	.	TRBJ2-7	TGTGCCAGCAAAGGGGTTGGCGAGCAGTACTTC	CASKGVGEQYF
TRBV6-5	TRBD1	many	TRBJ2-5	TGTGCCAGCAGTTACTGGATGGACAGGGGGCACCTAGAGACCCAGTACTTC	CASSYWMDRGHLETQYF
TRBV29-1	TRBD2	.	TRBJ2-7	TGCAGCGTTGACCGAAGGACTAGCGGGAGTAGGAACGAGCAGTACTTC	CSVDRRTSGSRNEQYF
TRBV5-1	.	.	TRBJ2-5	TGCGCCAGCAGCACGGCGAGGGGGGCCGGGGAGACCCAGTACTTC	CASSTARGAGETQYF
TRBV12-3/TRBV12-4	.	many	TRBJ2-7	TGTGCCAGCAGTTCAGGACGGACTAATACCTACGAGCAGTACTTC	CASSSGRTNTYEQYF
TRBV7-9	TRBD1	.	TRBJ2-7	TGTGCCAGCAGCTGGGGGACAGGGAACAACGAGCAGTACTTC	CASSWGTGNNEQYF
TRBV25-1	.	few	TRBJ1-6	TGTGCCAGCAAGACAGACAGTGATAATTCACCCCTCCACTTT	CASKTDSDNSPLHF